This T cell receptor (beta chain) was profiled in a study of cytomegalovirus exposure and HLA in healthy donors. PCR involved 60 Vbeta and 13 Jbeta primers. Repertoires were generated with immunoSEQ multiplex PCR, while TCRdb's copy carries only in-frame clones and drops some. The repertoire holds fewer than 200,000 clones, with 80% to 90% as singletons. This clone has just one count. CDR1 SEHNR and CDR2 FQNEAQ come from the germline V gene (reference sequence). This CDR3 spans 12 amino acids. Trimming took off 5 bases at V and 1 base at J, with 5 bases between the two ends. The V gene is TRBV7-9, the J gene TRBJ2-5; D is unresolved. The sequence derives from a young woman in good health and CMV-seronegative. The material sequenced was PBMCs. CDR3 loop: CASSIRQETQYF. The DNA of the CDR3 is TGTGCCAGCAGCATTCGCCAAGAGACCCAGTACTTC.